The 7 T cell receptor beta chains in this list originate from one sample, sequenced in a study of blood T cells in healthy people across ages. The use of a sample-barcoded 5' primer and a J-beta primer mix characterized a second PCR of roughly 6 to 11 cycles. Each CDR3 protein is one row after TCRdb ran MiXCR on the 5' RACE reads. Among hundreds of thousands of distinct CDR3 sequences listed, more than 50% were seen once. The sequenced material came from blood. These receptors originate from a man between 40 and 49 years old in good health.

V usage is TRBV10-2 and J usage is TRBJ2-5; D gene unclear. The CDR3 length is 15 residues. Deletions cut 6 bases from V and 11 bases from J, with 25 bases between. Germline V gene sequence: CDR1 WSHSY, CDR2 SAAADI. The CDR3, as DNA: TGCGCCAGCAGGAGGCTGGAAGGGCCACAATTTGAGCAGTACTTC. Translation gives CASRRLEGPQFEQYF.

The chain carries TRBV27 and TRBJ2-4, with TRBD1 matching over 10 bases. TRBJ2-7 explains the end of the DNA better; the J call may be wrong. CDR3 length equals 16 residues. Germline V gene lookup returns CDR1 MNHEY and CDR2 SMNVEV (reference sequence). The CDR3 loop reads CASSFYGQGGTYEQYF. Here the CDR3 DNA reads TGTGCCAGCAGTTTTTACGGACAGGGGGGCACCTACGAGCAGTACTTC.

The chain joins TRBV20-1 to TRBJ1-1; D gene ambiguous. The CDR3 has 14 amino acids. Trimming removed 3 bases from V and 3 bases from J, with 14 bases in between. Looked up from germline, CDR1 is DFQATT and CDR2 is SNEGSKA (reference sequence). CDR3 sequence reads: CSARLHPLDTEAFF. The CDR3 DNA reads as TGCAGTGCTAGGCTACACCCTCTGGACACTGAAGCTTTCTTT.

This clonotype was recorded at least ten times. V gene TRBV7-9 combines with J gene TRBJ1-5; D not resolved. The CDR3 totals 12 residues. Trimming removed 3 bases from V and 4 bases from J, with 4 bases in between. The germline V gene has CDR1 SEHNR and CDR2 FQNEAQ (reference sequence). The CDR3 nucleotides are TGTGCCAGCAGCTTCAGTAATCAGCCCCAGCATTTT. Amino acids: CASSFSNQPQHF.

CDR3 DNA: TGCGCCAGCAGTGAGGCGGGAGCAGTCTACGAGCAGTACTTC. It yields the protein CASSEAGAVYEQYF. This rearrangement joins TRBV10-2 to TRBJ2-7; 7 bases agree with TRBD2. Unmatched junction bases numbered 4, after V lost 2 bases and J lost 3 bases. The CDR3 runs 14 residues. CDR1 and CDR2 (germline): WSHSY, SAAADI.

The chain recombines TRBV4-2 with TRBJ1-4, with 7 bases identical to TRBD1. CDR1 is LGHNA, CDR2 YNFKEQ, per germline. The CDR3 covers 14 residues. Losses at the gene ends were 4 bases for V and 6 bases for J; bases not matched to a gene: 5. The CDR3 loop reads CASSPGQIHEKLFF. DNA of the CDR3: TGTGCCAGCAGCCCGGGACAGATTCATGAAAAACTGTTTTTT.

The chain recombines TRBV30 with TRBJ1-5, with no clear D. The V gene's germline CDR1 is GTSNPN and CDR2 SVGIG (reference sequence). V lost 3 bases to trimming and J lost 3 bases, with 6 bases between them. The CDR3 is 12 residues long. CDR3 coding DNA: TGTGCCTGGAGAAGTCCCAATCAGCCCCAGCATTTT. Translating gives CAWRSPNQPQHF.